One sample yielded the 27 T cell receptor beta chains listed below, sequenced in a study of blood T cell repertoires in COVID-19. Method: immunoSEQ multiplex PCR; TCRdb's copy keeps in-frame clones and lacks some. The sample lists about 120,000 clones, around 86% occurring once. The material sequenced was peripheral blood. The receptors stem from a man aged 55-75 years with acute or convalescent COVID-19.

The rearrangement joins TRBV29-1 to TRBJ1-1, with 9 nucleotides matching TRBD1. CDR1 and CDR2 (germline): SQVTM, ANQGSEA. The CDR3 is 14 residues long. The V segment lost 7 bases and the J segment 1 base; nucleotides outside the gene matches: 7. The CDR3 spells CSAGQGMWNTEAFF. DNA for the CDR3: TGCAGCGCTGGACAGGGGATGTGGAACACTGAAGCTTTCTTT.

The chain links TRBV24-1 to TRBJ1-2; no clear D gene. This CDR3 spans 14 amino acids. The ends were cut back, 3 bases at V and 5 bases at J, with 12 bases in the middle. Per the germline V gene, CDR1 is KGHDR and CDR2 is SFDVKD. CDR3 DNA: TGTGCCACCAGTGATCGCGCGACGGGATATGGCTACACCTTC. Residues: CATSDRATGYGYTF.

The rearrangement links TRBV25-1 to TRBJ2-5; 12 bases fit TRBD2. Trimming at V came to 2 bases and at J to 7 bases, leaving 8 bases not matched to a gene. Germline V gene data show CDR1 as MGHDK and CDR2 as SYGVNS. This CDR3 has 16 residues. The CDR3 bases are TGTGCCAGCAGTGAACTAGCGGGAGGGTCTACAGGGACCCAGTACTTC. Protein: CASSELAGGSTGTQYF.

This clone was recorded only once. The genes are TRBV5-6 and TRBJ1-2; no reliable D call. There are 14 residues in the CDR3. Trimming cost V 0 bases and J 4 bases, with 10 bases left between them. In germline, CDR1 is SGHDT, CDR2 YYEEEE. CDR3 DNA: TGTGCCAGCAGCTTGGACGCAGGCACCTATGGCTACACCTTC. This encodes CASSLDAGTYGYTF. Using reference TRBV5-6 and TRBJ1-2 for the parts outside the CDR3, the full variable domain is DAGVTQSPTHLIKTRGQQVTLRCSPKSGHDTVSWYQQALGQGPQFIFQYYEEEERQRGNFPDRFSGHQFPNYSSELNVNALLLGDSALYLCASSLDAGTYGYTFGSGTRLTVV.

The chain combines TRBV5-1 with TRBJ1-2, with D unresolved. Germline V lookup: CDR1 SGHRS, CDR2 YFSETQ. Deletions cut 2 bases from V and 5 bases from J, with 4 bases between. The CDR3 has 11 residues. The CDR3 nucleotides read TGCGCCAGCAGCTTCTTATATGGCTACACCTTC. It is translated as CASSFLYGYTF.

The chain links TRBV7-3 to TRBJ2-2, with D possibly being TRBD1 (5 bases). The CDR3 is 15 amino acids. Per germline, CDR1 SGHTA and CDR2 FQGTGA. Trimming removed 3 bases at V and 0 bases at J, with 8 bases between. CDR3 protein: CASSFDSANTGELFF. The CDR3 DNA reads TGTGCCAGCAGCTTCGACAGCGCGAACACCGGGGAGCTGTTTTTT.

J is TRBJ1-2 and V is TRBV9; 10 bases match TRBD1. V trimming: 4 bases; J trimming: 8 bases; junction bases outside the gene matches: 11. Germline V gives CDR1 SGDLS, CDR2 YYNGEE. This CDR3 comprises 15 residues. DNA for the CDR3: TGTGCCAGCAGCTTCACCGGGACAGGGGTGGGCGGCTACACCTTC. This translates into CASSFTGTGVGGYTF.

The chain's CDR3 is CASSLGRGALEKGEQFF. CDR3 coding DNA: TGTGCCAGCAGCTTAGGCCGGGGGGCGCTAGAGAAAGGTGAGCAGTTCTTC. V usage is TRBV11-2 and J usage is TRBJ2-1; TRBD2 is a possible D gene (7 bases). The CDR3 sequence is 17 residues long. The V end was cut by 1 base, the J end by 9 bases, with 22 bases between. Germline CDR1 reads SGHAT; CDR2 reads FQNNGV.

The V and J genes are TRBV28 and TRBJ2-7; 8 bases match TRBD1. The CDR3 consists of 13 residues. Per germline, CDR1 MDHEN and CDR2 SYDVKM. V gave up 4 bases and J gave up 3 bases; unmatched junction bases: 2. CDR3 region: CASSSGQGYEQYF. CDR3 nucleotide sequence: TGTGCCAGCAGTTCAGGACAGGGCTACGAGCAGTACTTC.

The chain carries TRBV7-7 and TRBJ2-7; D call uncertain. Between the trimmed V and J ends, which lost 1 base and 4 bases, there was a span of 14 bases. The CDR3 is 15 amino acids. Germline values: CDR1 SSHAT, CDR2 FNYEAQ (reference sequence). DNA of the CDR3: TGTGCCAGCAGCTTAGTACCCCTACCCCTGTACGAGCAGTACTTC. This encodes CASSLVPLPLYEQYF. The complete variable domain, with remaining parts taken from reference TRBV7-7 and TRBJ2-7, reads GAGVSQSPRYKVTKRGQDVTLRCDPISSHATLYWYQQALGQGPEFLTYFNYEAQPDKSGLPSDRFSAERPEGSISTLTIQRTEQRDSAMYRCASSLVPLPLYEQYFGPGTRLTVT.

This clone showed up just a few times. The chain joins TRBV6-1 to TRBJ1-2; D is unresolved. CDR3 size: 14 residues. Germline CDR1 MNHNS, CDR2 SASEGT. Trimming pared 2 bases from V and 4 bases from J, leaving 11 bases between. The DNA of the CDR3 is TGTGCCAGCAGTGAATTGGTCCCTACCTATGGCTACACCTTC. Amino acids: CASSELVPTYGYTF.

The CDR3 here is CASSVTRGTLHF. In nucleotides, the CDR3 is TGTGCCAGCAGTGTAACCAGGGGTACCCTCCACTTT. This chain connects TRBV2 to TRBJ1-6; D may be TRBD1 (6 bases). Germline V gene lookup returns CDR1 SNHLY and CDR2 FYNNEI. Trimming removed 4 bases from V and 14 bases from J, with 12 bases in between. The CDR3 totals 12 residues. The full variable domain, rest sourced from reference TRBV2 and TRBJ1-6, is EPEVTQTPSHQVTQMGQEVILRCVPISNHLYFYWYRQILGQKVEFLVSFYNNEISEKSEIFDDQFSVERPDGSNFTLKIRSTKLEDSAMYFCASSVTRGTLHFGNGTRLTVT.

The V call is TRBV6-5, the J call TRBJ1-4; D may be TRBD1 (5 bases). V was shortened by 6 bases and J by 8 bases, with 16 bases between the two germline ends. CDR1 is MNHEY and CDR2 is SVGAGI in the germline V gene. The CDR3 runs 14 residues. The CDR3 bases are TGTGCCAGCAGACGGACATCCGGGGGGGAAAAACTGTTTTTT. Translating gives CASRRTSGGEKLFF.

This clone came up a few times. The chain is built from TRBV7-2 and TRBJ1-3; weak D call: TRBD1 (5 bases). The CDR3 consists of 14 residues. V was cut by 4 bases and J by 8 bases, with 15 bases left in between. Germline CDR1 and CDR2: SGHTA and FQGNSA. The DNA for the CDR3 is TGTGCCAGCAGCTCACAGGCGTTACGAGACACCATATATTTT. It encodes CASSSQALRDTIYF.

The J gene is TRBJ2-7, the V gene TRBV27; 9 bases map to TRBD1. Trimming at V came to 3 bases and at J to 5 bases, leaving 5 bases not matched to a gene. The germline V gene encodes CDR1 MNHEY and CDR2 SMNVEV (reference sequence). This CDR3 is built from 14 residues. The CDR3 DNA reads TGTGCCAGCAGTTTCGGGGACAGGGTCCACGAGCAGTACTTC. It specifies CASSFGDRVHEQYF.

This chain links TRBV7-3 with TRBJ2-1; weak D call: TRBD1 (6 bases). The CDR3 spans 15 residues. V lost 2 bases and J lost 2, with 10 bases in between. Germline V gene data show CDR1 as SGHTA and CDR2 as FQGTGA. The CDR3: CASSLEHRAYNEQFF. The CDR3 DNA is TGTGCCAGCAGCTTAGAACACAGGGCCTACAATGAGCAGTTCTTC.

This chain links TRBV27 with TRBJ1-6, with a weak D call TRBD1 (5 bases). The V end was cut by 5 bases, the J end by 10 bases, with 18 bases between. CDR1 MNHEY and CDR2 SMNVEV come from the germline V gene (reference sequence). The CDR3 covers 15 residues. CDR3 protein: CASSPNSGGQSPLHF. For the CDR3, the DNA is TGTGCCAGCAGTCCAAATAGCGGGGGTCAATCACCCCTCCACTTT.

A note on this clone: One junction end disagrees with the germline gene, perhaps due to a read error. V and J are TRBV6-5 and TRBJ2-7; D is ambiguous. The germline CDR1 and CDR2 sequences are MNHEY and SVGAGI. The CDR3 consists of 14 residues. The chain's CDR3 is CASSDSRVLYEQYF. CDR3 bases: TGTGCCAGCAGTGACTCAAGAGTACTATACGAGCAGTACTTC.

This chain uses TRBV29-1 with TRBJ2-5, with 7 bases that match TRBD2. J was trimmed by 5 bases and V by 4 bases; bases with no gene match: 4. The CDR3 is 12 amino acids. The germline V gene has CDR1 SQVTM and CDR2 ANQGSEA. CDR3 nucleotide sequence: TGCAGCGTTGTGACCGGGGGGGAGACCCAGTACTTC. This encodes CSVVTGGETQYF.

This rearrangement joins TRBV3-1 (or the pseudogene TRBV3-2) to TRBJ2-4; 13 bases are shared with TRBD2. This CDR3 has 16 amino acids. CDR1 and CDR2 from the germline V gene are LGHDT and YNNKEL (reference sequence). Trimming took 4 bases from V and 6 from J; bases not matched to a gene: 6. CDR3: CASSPLAGGPGNIQYF. The CDR3 DNA is TGTGCCAGCAGCCCACTAGCGGGAGGGCCGGGAAACATTCAGTACTTC.

The chain employs TRBV4-1 and TRBJ1-2, with 7 bases matching TRBD1. The CDR3 is made up of 14 amino acids. CDR1 is MGHRA and CDR2 is YSYEKL in the germline V gene. The ends lost 0 bases at V and 3 bases at J; junction bases unmatched: 1. CDR3 sequence reads: CASSQEGTDYGYTF. The CDR3 DNA reads TGCGCCAGCAGCCAAGAAGGGACAGACTATGGCTACACCTTC.

The chain has TRBV2 and TRBJ1-6, with a tentative D call TRBD1 (5 bases). The V and J ends lost 2 bases and 14 bases respectively, with 10 bases between them. Germline V gene data show CDR1 as SNHLY and CDR2 as FYNNEI. This CDR3 is built from 12 residues. The CDR3 sequence is CASSETGGALHF. The CDR3 DNA is TGTGCCAGCAGTGAAACCGGAGGGGCCCTCCACTTT.

The rearrangement links TRBV19 to TRBJ1-2, with TRBD1 as a possible D gene (5 bases). This CDR3 has 12 amino acids. From germline, CDR1 is LNHDA and CDR2 SQIVND (reference sequence). The V end lost 4 bases, the J end lost 10 bases, and 13 bases lay between the germline ends. The CDR3 nucleotides are TGTGCCAGTAGTACCCTCCAGGGTTACTACACCTTC. It yields the protein CASSTLQGYYTF.

The rearrangement joins TRBV24-1 to TRBJ2-3; TRBD1 matches 10 bases. Germline CDR1 is KGHDR and CDR2 is SFDVKD. V gave up 5 bases and J gave up 3 bases; unmatched junction bases: 10. The CDR3 sequence is 17 residues long. CDR3 nucleotide sequence: TGTGCCACCAGTGGCCAAAGACGGGACAGGGGAACAGATACGCAGTATTTT. Translated, it gives CATSGQRRDRGTDTQYF.

This sequence joins TRBV19 and TRBJ2-7; TRBD2 is a possible D gene (5 bases). Deletions cut 3 bases from V and 6 bases from J, with 18 bases between. The CDR3 sequence is 15 residues long. CDR1 LNHDA and CDR2 SQIVND come from the germline V gene (reference sequence). In DNA form, the CDR3 reads TGTGCCAGTAGTATGAGGGCAACCGCGGCGGGCGAGCAGTACTTC. Protein: CASSMRATAAGEQYF.

In this sample, this clone turned up once. The gene calls are TRBV7-8 and TRBJ2-7, with 8 bases fitting TRBD1. The germline V gene encodes CDR1 SGHVS and CDR2 FQNEAQ. V shed 4 bases, J shed 6 bases, and the junction held 5 bases outside the gene matches. This CDR3 has 13 amino acids. The CDR3 loop reads CASSYRGSREQYF. CDR3 nucleotides: TGTGCCAGCAGCTACAGGGGGTCCCGCGAGCAGTACTTC.

The J gene is TRBJ1-2, the V gene TRBV2; 7 positions match TRBD1. With 6 bases clipped from V and 4 bases from J, the junction kept 11 bases outside the gene matches. The CDR3 covers 15 residues. Germline CDR1 is SNHLY and CDR2 is FYNNEI. The CDR3 DNA reads as TGTGCCAGCAGCATACCGTCGGGACAGAGCTATGGCTACACCTTC. Residues: CASSIPSGQSYGYTF.